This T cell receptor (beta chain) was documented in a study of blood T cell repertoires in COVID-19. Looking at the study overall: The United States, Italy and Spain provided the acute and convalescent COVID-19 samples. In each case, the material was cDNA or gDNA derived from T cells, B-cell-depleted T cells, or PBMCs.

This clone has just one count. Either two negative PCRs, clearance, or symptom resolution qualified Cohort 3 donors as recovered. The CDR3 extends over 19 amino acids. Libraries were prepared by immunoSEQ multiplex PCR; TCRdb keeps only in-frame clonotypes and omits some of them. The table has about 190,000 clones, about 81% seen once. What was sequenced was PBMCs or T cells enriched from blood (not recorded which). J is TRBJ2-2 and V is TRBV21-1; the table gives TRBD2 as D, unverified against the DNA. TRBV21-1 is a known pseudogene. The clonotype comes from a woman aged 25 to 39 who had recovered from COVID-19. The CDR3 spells CASSKVPSFPGRGNGELFF. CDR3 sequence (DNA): TGTGCCAGCAGCAAAGTCCCCTCGTTTCCAGGGCGGGGGAACGGGGAGCTGTTTTTT.